This record concerns one T cell receptor beta chain sequence. No cognate antigen has been identified for it. Per-base qualities were not stored, and no clone one base away is much larger. The source of the sample is a study of blood T cell repertoires in COVID-19 (dated by TCRdb to the early 2020s). For the wider study: Samples covering the acute and convalescent phases of COVID-19 were provided by collaborators in the United States, Italy and Spain. The samples were drawn from the first 160 participants of the ongoing ImmuneRACE study and from some 1,300 subjects provided by 6 global collaborators. The sample metadata nearly always contained a de-identified subject ID, COVID-19 status, age in years and sex. HLA class I and class II types, where available, came from metadata supplied by the sample provider rather than from assay-based typing. Subjects who had been exposed to COVID-19, were actively infected with it, or had recovered from it provided the deeply sampled blood TCRbeta repertoires that made up the dataset. The prospective study material was composed of cDNA or gDNA derived from T cells, B-cell-depleted T cells, or PBMCs. The repertoires were released in a freely available public database intended as a resource for research on the immune response to SARS-CoV-2. Summary of the overall study and its limitations: Clinical and demographic metadata were provided uncurated, with the amount varying by source and participant.

TCRbeta CDR3 regions were amplified from genomic DNA by means of the immunoSEQ Assay, a bias-controlled multiplex PCR. The paper's processing steps were these. Within the assay, amplification of reference gene primers was used to estimate how many nucleated cells each sample contained. To quantify the absolute abundance of each unique TCRbeta CDR3 rearrangement, sequence reads were collapsed and filtered. Productive Simpson clonality was computed per sample as the square root of Simpson's diversity index over productive rearrangements. Held by TCRdb, this immuneACCESS table contains in-frame sequences only and omits some clones. Under half of the omission traces to an unresolved V gene where checked; the cause of the rest is unknown. V and J calls plus clone size are reproduced from that table; the DNA served to infer D and trimming. The sample has under 400,000 clones on record, about 87% of them singletons. The ten largest clones take up roughly 1.7% of the sample.

One collaborating source in Seattle enrolled patients during active infection and followed them longitudinally through the course of disease. Collaborating institutions collected whole blood in K2EDTA tubes following their own protocols. Collaborator samples were shipped for TCRbeta analysis as frozen whole blood, isolated PBMCs, or DNA extracted from either sample type. Specimen: peripheral blood. This TCR came from a woman aged 25 to 39 with COVID-19, enrolled during active disease.

The sequenced DNA is TGTGCCAGTAGGCTAAGGGACAGGAACCCCTCCGGGGAGCTGTTTTTT. Its protein product is CASRLRDRNPSGELFF. Recombination connected TRBV19 to TRBJ2-2; 8 bases in the junction line up with TRBD1. The CDR3 has 16 amino acids, counting the end cysteine and phenylalanine. The DNA shown is the 48-base CDR3, in frame from base 1. CDR1 and CDR2 are drawn from the germline V gene (reference sequence): LNHDA, SQIVND. Ends trimmed: V by 6 bases, J by 6 bases; bases unmatched to a gene: 12.